The 5 T cell receptor beta chains given below trace back to one sample, sequenced in a study of blood T cell repertoires in COVID-19. Profiling relied on immunoSEQ multiplex PCR, and the TCRdb table lists in-frame clones only, not all of them. This repertoire shows 90,000 to 130,000 clones, about 83% found once; its top ten account for roughly 4.1%. The sample taken for sequencing was peripheral blood. Receptors originate from a woman in her 70s with acute or convalescent COVID-19.

For the CDR3, the DNA is TGCGCCAGCAGCTTGGTATGGTCCACCGGGGAAGATACGCAGTATTTT. Encoded protein: CASSLVWSTGEDTQYF. The chain couples TRBV5-1 to TRBJ2-3; tentatively, D is TRBD2 (5 bases). CDR1 is SGHRS and CDR2 is YFSETQ in the germline V gene. Trimming pared 0 bases from V and 5 bases from J, leaving 16 bases between. This CDR3 spans 16 amino acids.

The chain joins TRBV10-2 to TRBJ2-3, with 7 bases fitting TRBD2. The V segment lost 5 bases and the J segment 1 base; nucleotides outside the gene matches: 3. The CDR3 length is 14 residues. Germline lookup yields CDR1 WSHSY and CDR2 SAAADI. In DNA form, the CDR3 reads TGCGCCAGCAGTTGGAGCGGGGGCACAGATACGCAGTATTTT. It translates to CASSWSGGTDTQYF.

The table lists this clone with a count of one. J is TRBJ2-5 and V is TRBV6-1; possible D gene TRBD1, 6 bases. Germline CDR1 reads MNHNS; CDR2 reads SASEGT. This CDR3 contains 16 residues. Trimming took 4 bases from V and 4 from J, leaving 19 bases between them. Written as DNA, the CDR3 is TGTGCCAGCAGTGCCAGCACAGGGTCTGCCGGAGAGACCCAGTACTTC. It specifies CASSASTGSAGETQYF.

The chain employs TRBV7-2 and TRBJ2-3, with 14 bases identical to TRBD2. The CDR3 is 17 residues long. In germline, CDR1 is SGHTA, CDR2 FQGNSA. J lost 5 bases, V lost 2 bases, and 6 bases had no gene match. The CDR3 DNA sequence: TGTGCCAGCAGCTTAAGGGTGACTAGCGGGAGGGGAGATACGCAGTATTTT. Protein sequence: CASSLRVTSGRGDTQYF.

The rearrangement joins TRBV30 to TRBJ1-3, with D possibly being TRBD1 (6 bases). Trimming removed 1 base at V and 2 bases at J, with 6 bases between. This CDR3 is built from 13 residues. CDR1 is GTSNPN and CDR2 is SVGIG in the germline V gene (reference sequence). In nucleotides, the CDR3 is TGTGCCTGGAGTGCAGGGGCTGGAAACACCATATATTTT. This encodes CAWSAGAGNTIYF.